The 10 T cell receptor beta chains listed next were all sequenced from one sample in a study of blood T cell repertoires in COVID-19. Repertoires were generated with immunoSEQ multiplex PCR, while TCRdb's copy carries only in-frame clones and drops some. The table records hundreds of thousands of clones, 83% of them present only once. The sequenced sample was peripheral blood. These TCRs come from a woman aged 40-49 years with active or convalescent COVID-19.

V and J are TRBV24-1 and TRBJ2-3, with D hard to call. V was cut by 9 bases and J by 5 bases, with 17 bases left in between. From germline, CDR1 is KGHDR and CDR2 SFDVKD. The CDR3 has 14 amino acids. Written as DNA, the CDR3 is TGTGCCACCGGAGTTTTAGGCCCCGGAGATACGCAGTATTTT. As protein: CATGVLGPGDTQYF.

The V call is TRBV2, the J call TRBJ1-2, with D possibly TRBD1 on 6 matching bases. The V and J ends lost 6 bases and 0 bases respectively, with 14 bases between them. The CDR3 has 15 amino acids. Germline V CDR1 and CDR2: SNHLY, FYNNEI. CDR3 nucleotide sequence: TGTGCCAGCAGACAGGGCCGGAATACTAACTATGGCTACACCTTC. This encodes CASRQGRNTNYGYTF. The complete variable domain, with remaining parts taken from reference TRBV2 and TRBJ1-2, reads EPEVTQTPSHQVTQMGQEVILRCVPISNHLYFYWYRQILGQKVEFLVSFYNNEISEKSEIFDDQFSVERPDGSNFTLKIRSTKLEDSAMYFCASRQGRNTNYGYTFGSGTRLTVV.

The chain uses TRBV11-2 and TRBJ2-2; TRBD2 agrees at 9 bases. With 5 bases clipped from V and 4 bases from J, the junction kept 8 bases outside the gene matches. The CDR3 has 16 amino acids. Germline lookup yields CDR1 SGHAT and CDR2 FQNNGV. The CDR3 bases are TGTGCCAGCAGCCTGAGGCCTAGCGGGGTCACCGGGGAGCTGTTTTTT. It is translated as CASSLRPSGVTGELFF.

This chain joins TRBV3-1 (or the pseudogene TRBV3-2) and TRBJ2-3, with 8 bases fitting TRBD1. Unmatched junction bases numbered 3, after V lost 2 bases and J lost 5 bases. Germline V gene sequence: CDR1 LGHDT, CDR2 YNNKEL (reference sequence). The CDR3 is 14 residues long. Here the CDR3 DNA reads TGTGCCAGCAGCCAAAGCACAGGGGGAGATACGCAGTATTTT. It yields the protein CASSQSTGGDTQYF.

In the case of this clone: Other DNA variants within this sample encode the same CDR3. This sequence joins TRBV7-8 and TRBJ1-5; TRBD1 agrees at 8 bases. Germline CDR1 reads SGHVS; CDR2 reads FQNEAQ. The CDR3 contains 15 residues. J lost 1 base, V lost 3 bases, and 2 bases had no gene match. The DNA of the CDR3 is TGTGCCAGCAGCTTGGACAGGGTCAGCAATCAGCCCCAGCATTTT. It codes for CASSLDRVSNQPQHF.

V gene TRBV13 combines with J gene TRBJ2-5; a weak D match, TRBD1 (6 bases). The germline V and J ends were trimmed by 5 bases and 2 bases, with 18 bases remaining between them. CDR3 length equals 16 residues. Germline-derived CDR1 and CDR2 are PRHDT and FYEKMQ (reference sequence). For the CDR3, the DNA is TGTGCCAGCAGCCGATGGGACGGGACAAATCAAGAGACCCAGTACTTC. Translation gives CASSRWDGTNQETQYF. Combining the CDR3 with reference TRBV13 and TRBJ2-5 gives the whole variable domain AAGVIQSPRHLIKEKRETATLKCYPIPRHDTVYWYQQGPGQDPQFLISFYEKMQSDKGSIPDRFSAQQFSDYHSELNMSSLELGDSALYFCASSRWDGTNQETQYFGPGTRLLVL.

CDR3 DNA: TGTGCCACAGGACAGCATCTGAACACTGAAGCTTTCTTT. This codes for CATGQHLNTEAFF. The chain uses TRBV30 and TRBJ1-1; perhaps TRBD1 as D (6 bases). This CDR3 has 13 residues. Trimming took 8 bases from V and 0 from J, leaving 13 bases between them. Germline values: CDR1 GTSNPN, CDR2 SVGIG (reference sequence).

The chain employs TRBV28 and TRBJ2-6; D might be TRBD1 (5 bases). Germline CDR1 MDHEN, CDR2 SYDVKM. V lost 6 bases, J lost 4 bases, and 16 bases lay in between. This CDR3 comprises 16 residues. The CDR3: CASRSSGKGGANVLTF. The CDR3 nucleotides are TGTGCCAGCAGGTCATCAGGGAAAGGGGGGGCCAACGTCCTGACTTTC.

This clone was counted a single time. V usage is TRBV4-1 and J usage is TRBJ1-6; D not resolved. V lost 4 bases and J lost 2, with 12 bases in between. Germline lookup yields CDR1 MGHRA and CDR2 YSYEKL. The CDR3 covers 16 residues. The CDR3 protein is CASSPREDAYNSPLHF. In nucleotides, the CDR3 is TGCGCCAGCAGCCCTCGGGAAGACGCCTATAATTCACCCCTCCACTTT.

This chain joins TRBV28 and TRBJ1-2, with a weak D call TRBD1 (5 bases). Trimming took off 4 bases at V and 8 bases at J, with 20 bases between the two ends. The CDR3 runs to 15 residues. The V gene's germline CDR1 is MDHEN and CDR2 SYDVKM. The CDR3 bases are TGTGCCAGCAGTTCTGCCAGCAGGGTACTGGGGGGCTACACCTTC. This gives the protein CASSSASRVLGGYTF.